A single sample is the source of the 14 T cell receptor beta chains below, sequenced in a study of memory CD4+ T cells and cytomegalovirus serostatus. Single viable CD3+CD4+CD8-CD45RO+ cells were sorted as the memory CD4+ T cells. Some clones are missing from TCRdb's copy, which holds only in-frame ones; the method was immunoSEQ multiplex PCR. This table holds 45,000 to 65,000 clones, approximately 80% found once. The specimen was memory CD4+ T cells from blood. The origin of the receptors is an adult in good health and CMV-seronegative.

Notes on this clone: Other DNA sequences in this specimen translate into the identical CDR3. This chain links TRBV28 with TRBJ1-1; D not resolved. Germline V gene lookup returns CDR1 MDHEN and CDR2 SYDVKM. This CDR3 contains 12 residues. V was clipped by 5 bases and J by 4 bases, with 8 bases between them. CDR3 protein: CASSTGGTEAFF. The CDR3 region has the DNA TGTGCCAGCAGTACGGGTGGCACTGAAGCTTTCTTT. Looking up the rest from reference TRBV28 and TRBJ1-1 gives the full variable domain: DVKVTQSSRYLVKRTGEKVFLECVQDMDHENMFWYRQDPGLGLRLIYFSYDVKMKEKGDIPEGYSVSREKKERFSLILESASTNQTSMYLCASSTGGTEAFFGQGTRLTVV.

The chain is built from TRBV5-1 and TRBJ1-2; 8 positions match TRBD1. V lost 0 bases and J lost 6; bases outside the gene matches: 7. The germline CDR1 and CDR2 sequences are SGHRS and YFSETQ. This CDR3 is built from 15 residues. The CDR3 nucleotides are TGCGCCAGCAGCTTGGAAGGCAGGGGGCTGGATGGCTACACCTTC. Translating gives CASSLEGRGLDGYTF.

The chain has TRBV6-4 and TRBJ2-1, with 7 bases lining up with TRBD1. CDR1 and CDR2 (germline): MRHNA, SNTAGT. Unmatched junction bases numbered 3, after V lost 2 bases and J lost 2 bases. CDR3 length: 15 amino acids. This CDR3 reads CASSDEGAPYNEQFF. CDR3 DNA: TGTGCCAGCAGTGACGAGGGGGCTCCCTACAATGAGCAGTTCTTC.

The chain employs TRBV30 and TRBJ2-7, with D perhaps TRBD1 (5 bases). CDR3 length: 14 amino acids. The V gene's germline CDR1 is GTSNPN and CDR2 SVGIG (reference sequence). V lost 5 bases, J lost 6 bases, and 20 bases lay in between. The CDR3 reads CAWANSGSQGEQYF. The CDR3 DNA reads TGTGCCTGGGCCAACTCCGGGTCCCAGGGCGAGCAGTACTTC.

The genes are TRBV5-6 and TRBJ1-1; D remains unclear. V was cut by 3 bases and J by 5 bases, with 17 bases left in between. This CDR3 spans 15 amino acids. Per germline, CDR1 SGHDT and CDR2 YYEEEE. CDR3 nucleotide sequence: TGTGCCAGCAGCTCTACCGGACGTCAAGGGACTGAAGCTTTCTTT. Protein: CASSSTGRQGTEAFF.

The rearrangement uses TRBV4-2 and TRBJ2-3; 7 positions agree with TRBD1. V was clipped by 4 bases and J by 5 bases; unmatched bases: 6. This CDR3 region has 14 residues. Germline V gene data show CDR1 as LGHNA and CDR2 as YNFKEQ. CDR3 sequence: CASSRGQAEDTQYF. The CDR3 DNA reads TGTGCCAGCAGCCGCGGACAGGCCGAAGATACGCAGTATTTT.

This clone occurred once. The chain employs TRBV11-2 and TRBJ1-6, with D possibly being TRBD1 (5 bases). Trimming took off 4 bases at V and 5 bases at J, with 9 bases between the two ends. The CDR3 spans 14 residues. Germline loops: CDR1 SGHAT, CDR2 FQNNGV. CDR3 residues: CASSSQGDNSPLHF. The CDR3 region has the DNA TGTGCCAGCAGCTCCCAGGGTGATAATTCACCCCTCCACTTT.

The genes are TRBV2 and TRBJ2-5; TRBD2 might be the D (5 bases). Looked up from germline, CDR1 is SNHLY and CDR2 is FYNNEI. Between the trimmed V and J ends, which lost 4 bases and 4 bases, there was a span of 10 bases. The length of the CDR3 is 13 residues. The CDR3: CASSGNSAETQYF. The CDR3 coding sequence is TGTGCCAGCAGTGGGAATAGCGCAGAGACCCAGTACTTC.

This rearrangement joins TRBV5-1 to TRBJ1-5, with TRBD1 matching over 7 bases. The CDR3 runs to 15 residues. Trimming at V came to 4 bases and at J to 0 bases, leaving 4 bases not matched to a gene. The germline V gene encodes CDR1 SGHRS and CDR2 YFSETQ. CDR3 amino acids: CASSRGTDSNQPQHF. The DNA of the CDR3 is TGCGCCAGCAGCCGGGGGACAGATAGCAATCAGCCCCAGCATTTT.

This chain joins TRBV6-5 and TRBJ2-2, with D unclear. CDR1 is MNHEY, CDR2 SVGAGI, per germline. This CDR3 is 13 amino acids long. V shed 6 bases and J shed 1 base, with 6 bases lying between them. In DNA, the CDR3 is TGTGCCAGCAGGGCTCAGAACACCGGGGAGCTGTTTTTT. This translates into CASRAQNTGELFF.

V usage is TRBV6-5 and J usage is TRBJ2-7; D is ambiguous. The CDR3 covers 11 residues. V was shortened by 6 bases and J by 4 bases, with 7 bases between the two germline ends. Germline V gives CDR1 MNHEY, CDR2 SVGAGI. The CDR3: CASRKVYEQYF. The CDR3 region has the DNA TGTGCCAGCAGGAAAGTTTACGAGCAGTACTTC.

The CDR3 loop is CASSVEIGGGGIADTQYF. The CDR3 region has the DNA TGTGCCAGCAGCGTAGAAATCGGCGGCGGGGGAATAGCAGATACGCAGTATTTT. J is TRBJ2-3 and V is TRBV9, with 7 bases identical to TRBD2. In germline, CDR1 is SGDLS, CDR2 YYNGEE. The V segment lost 0 bases and the J segment 4 bases; nucleotides outside the gene matches: 14. This CDR3 contains 18 residues.

This rearrangement joins TRBV6-1 to TRBJ1-2; D call uncertain. The V and J ends lost 1 base and 4 bases respectively, with 7 bases between them. CDR1 is MNHNS and CDR2 is SASEGT in the germline V gene. The CDR3 is 13 amino acids. The CDR3 sequence: CASSEDIFYGYTF. Here the CDR3 DNA reads TGTGCCAGCAGTGAAGACATTTTCTATGGCTACACCTTC.

The rearrangement joins TRBV5-8 to TRBJ1-5; D may be TRBD1 (5 bases). V was trimmed by 0 bases and J by 7 bases, leaving 11 bases between them. CDR1 and CDR2 (germline): SGHTS, YDEGEE. This CDR3 region has 14 residues. CDR3 amino acids: CASSLAGRGQPQHF. CDR3 in DNA: TGTGCCAGCAGCTTGGCCGGTCGGGGGCAGCCCCAGCATTTT.